This TCR beta chain derives from a study of blood T cell repertoires in COVID-19 (dated by TCRdb to the early 2020s). For the study in its entirety: Samples from collaborators originated in the United States, Italy and Spain and spanned both the acute and convalescent phases of COVID-19. The prospective study material was composed of cDNA or gDNA derived from T cells, B-cell-depleted T cells, or PBMCs. Subjects who had been exposed to COVID-19, were actively infected with it, or had recovered from it provided the deeply sampled blood TCRbeta repertoires that made up the dataset. A freely available public database, intended as a resource for researchers studying the immune response to SARS-CoV-2, is where the repertoires were released. Samples came from the ongoing ImmuneRACE study (first 160 participants) plus 1,254 subjects from 6 global collaborators. Nearly every sample came with metadata listing a de-identified subject ID, COVID-19 status, age in years and sex. HLA class I and class II types, where available, came from metadata supplied by the sample provider rather than from assay-based typing.

Relative to germline, V is missing 2 bases and J is missing 3 bases, with 1 base of the junction outside any gene match. In the germline V gene (reference sequence), CDR1 corresponds to PRHDT and CDR2 to FYEKMQ. The CDR3 sequence holds 14 residues, the cysteine and phenylalanine included. Left in the record is the CDR3 DNA by itself, 42 bases read in frame from the first base. The research as a whole found: The amount of clinical and demographic metadata varied by source and participant and was provided uncurated.

The collaborating institutions used their own protocols to collect whole blood in K2EDTA tubes. For TCRbeta analysis, collaborators shipped samples in one of three forms: frozen whole blood, isolated PBMCs, or DNA extracted from either of those sample types. TCRbeta CDR3 regions were amplified from genomic DNA by means of the immunoSEQ Assay, a bias-controlled multiplex PCR. On the study's bioinformatics: The number of nucleated cells in each sample was estimated by amplification of reference gene primers within the assay. Sequence reads were collapsed and filtered to measure the absolute abundance of every unique TCRbeta CDR3 rearrangement. For each sample, productive Simpson clonality was calculated by taking the square root of Simpson's diversity index across productive rearrangements. In TCRdb, the immuneACCESS table is reduced to in-frame sequences with V and J assigned. These tables do not hold every clone; where another copy was compared, an unresolved V gene accounts for under half, and the others remain unexplained. D and trimming were read from the DNA, whereas the V and J calls and clone size are those reported in that table. The sample table holds 200,000 to 250,000 clones, of which 84% were seen once. The biggest ten clones account for approximately 10% of the sample.

Turning to this clone: The target of this receptor is not known. Per-nucleotide qualities are absent, and no much larger clonotype sits a single base away.

The source material was peripheral blood. This receptor was obtained from a man between 50 and 59 years old with active or convalescent COVID-19. This chain is built from TRBV13 and TRBJ2-7; 10 bases in the junction line up with TRBD2. The sequence in DNA is TGTGCCAGCAGCTTAAGCGGGAGGGGCTACGAGCAGTACTTC. It specifies CASSLSGRGYEQYF.